This record looks at one TCR beta chain sequence and its context. Here immunoSEQ multiplex PCR was the method, and the copy in TCRdb shows in-frame clones only, minus some. The table lists 330,000 or so clones, approximately 87% of them singletons. Participant age was about 18 to 89 years, and participants resided in around 24 US areas. This record comes from a study of blood T cell repertoires in COVID-19. About the research overall: Donors in Cohort 3 who had recovered were those with two negative PCRs, healthcare professional clearance, or resolution of their symptoms.

The CDR3 has 15 residues. Germline CDR1 and CDR2: MNHEY and SVGAGI. Losses at the gene ends were 9 bases for V and 6 bases for J; bases not matched to a gene: 4. The TCR originated in a man aged 35 to 55 in a cohort exposed to, infected with or recovered from COVID-19 (not recorded which). Source material: PBMCs or T cells enriched from blood (not recorded which). The chain couples TRBV6-5 to TRBJ2-2, with 16 bases lining up with TRBD2. CDR3 sequence (DNA): TGTGCCAGTTTGGGGACTAGCGGGAGGGCCGGGGAGCTGTTTTTT. Translated: CASLGTSGRAGELFF.